These 2 T cell receptor beta chains originate from one sample sequenced in a study of monozygotic twins with inflammatory bowel disease. TCRdb reanalyzed the 5' RACE reads, giving one entry per CDR3 protein sequence and no DNA. This listing includes some 450,000 distinct CDR3 sequences. Sequencing used blood. These receptors came from a human donor with ulcerative colitis or Crohn's disease, or a healthy co-twin of an affected twin (not recorded which).

This chain uses TRBV5-4 with TRBJ1-1; TCRdb's D call of TRBD1 is untestable without DNA. The CDR3 loop spans 13 amino acids. CDR1 and CDR2 (germline): SGHNT, YYREEE (reference sequence). CDR3: CAGRRGEYTEAFF.

V gene TRBV20-1 combines with J gene TRBJ2-3; TCRdb designates TRBD2, a call that cannot be tested without DNA. Germline V lookup: CDR1 DFQATT, CDR2 SNEGSKA (reference sequence). This CDR3 spans 19 amino acids. The CDR3 here is CSALTSGGALFVGTDTQYF.